The clone carrying this T cell receptor beta chain was counted many times. What it recognizes is unknown. This CDR3 spans 15 amino acids. Trimming took off 5 bases at V and 9 bases at J, with 20 bases between the two ends. Germline V CDR1 and CDR2: SGHAT, FQNNGV. The data were taken from a study of CD8+CD57+ T cells in acquired aplastic anemia. For the study at large: The mean DNA yield obtained from sorted CD4+ and CD8+ cells came to roughly 3 ug.

According to the study, genomic DNA was the template for TCR beta VDJ and CDR3 profiling. TCRdb passed the reads through MiXCR, listing each CDR3 protein once. The profile shows roughly 300,000 distinct CDR3 sequences, approximately 57% of them singletons. General study findings and limits: Both patients and controls carried the same twenty-nine CD8+ CDR3 sequences. Between the patient and control groups, CD8+ Simpson's diversity did not differ significantly.

Material for sequencing was sorted CD4+, CD8+, or CD8+CD57+ T cells (not recorded which) from PBMCs. The V gene is TRBV11-2, the J gene TRBJ2-1; D is perhaps TRBD2 (7 bases). This TCR derives from a human donor with severe aplastic anemia or a healthy control (not recorded which). The CDR3 sequence is CASSPVGGALPEQFF. As DNA, the CDR3 is TGTGCCAGCAGCCCGGTGGGGGGGGCGCTACCTGAGCAGTTCTTC.